The 4 T cell receptor beta chains below all came from one sample that was sequenced in a study of human T cells and chemical hapten exposure. Time point indicated: patch test 2, 6 weeks after DPC sensitization. Treatment indicated: therapeutic diphenylcyclopropenone sensitization with weekly scalp DPC. TCRdb passed the RACE reads through MiXCR, listing each CDR3 protein once. This sample yields 80,000 to 100,000 distinct CDR3 sequences, of which over 7.5% are seen a single time; just over 2% belongs to the top ten. The sequencing used whole blood, collected in connection with sensitization to the hapten diphenylcyclopropenone (DPC). These receptors were obtained from a woman aged 40 to 55 with alopecia areata. Some clones in this sample may be carry-over from other donors' samples.

This clonotype showed up just a few times. The CDR3 reads CASSPSASAQETQYF. CDR3 DNA sequence: TGTGCCAGCTCACCGTCCGCGAGCGCCCAAGAGACCCAGTACTTC. The chain carries TRBV18 and TRBJ2-5; D gene ambiguous. This CDR3 is built from 15 residues. Trimming removed 3 bases from V and 1 base from J, with 12 bases in between. Germline V gene lookup returns CDR1 KGHSH and CDR2 LQKENI.

This clonotype was recorded at least ten times. This chain's CDR3 is CASGRGSQETQYF. In DNA form, the CDR3 reads TGTGCCAGCGGGCGGGGATCCCAAGAGACCCAGTACTTC. This sequence joins TRBV7-2 and TRBJ2-5; TRBD2 is a possible D gene (6 bases). This CDR3 contains 13 residues. Germline CDR1 reads SGHTA; CDR2 reads FQGNSA. Trimming removed 8 bases from V and 1 base from J, with 11 bases in between.

This clonotype occurred many times. V gene TRBV4-3 combines with J gene TRBJ2-7; D remains unclear. V shed 1 base and J shed 1 base, with 8 bases lying between them. CDR1 and CDR2 from the germline V gene are LGHNA and YSLEER. The CDR3 is 14 amino acids. The CDR3 DNA follows: TGCGCCAGCAGCCAAGTGGGGTCGTCCTACGAGCAGTACTTC. Translating gives CASSQVGSSYEQYF.

This clonotype appeared a few times. The chain recombines TRBV2 with TRBJ2-3; no firm D call. This CDR3 comprises 12 residues. V was shortened by 6 bases and J by 4 bases, with 8 bases between the two germline ends. Germline V lookup: CDR1 SNHLY, CDR2 FYNNEI. The DNA of the CDR3 is TGTGCCAGCAGAATGACCGCAGATACGCAGTATTTT. It translates to CASRMTADTQYF.